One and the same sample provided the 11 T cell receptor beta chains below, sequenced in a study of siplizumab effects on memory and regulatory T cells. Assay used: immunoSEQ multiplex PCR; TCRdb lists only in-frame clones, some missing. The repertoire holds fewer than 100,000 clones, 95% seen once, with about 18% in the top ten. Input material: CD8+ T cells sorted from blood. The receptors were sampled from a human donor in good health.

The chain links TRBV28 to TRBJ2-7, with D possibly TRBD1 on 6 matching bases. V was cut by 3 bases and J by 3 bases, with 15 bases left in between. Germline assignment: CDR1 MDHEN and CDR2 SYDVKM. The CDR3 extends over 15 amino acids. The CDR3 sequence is CASSFRGPGYYEQYF. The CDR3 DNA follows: TGTGCCAGCAGTTTCAGGGGCCCTGGCTACTACGAGCAGTACTTC.

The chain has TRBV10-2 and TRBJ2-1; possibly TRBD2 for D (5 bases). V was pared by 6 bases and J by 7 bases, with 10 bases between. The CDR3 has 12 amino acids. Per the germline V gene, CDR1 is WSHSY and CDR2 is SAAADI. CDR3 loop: CASRDFTNEQFF. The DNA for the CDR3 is TGCGCCAGCAGGGACTTTACGAATGAGCAGTTCTTC.

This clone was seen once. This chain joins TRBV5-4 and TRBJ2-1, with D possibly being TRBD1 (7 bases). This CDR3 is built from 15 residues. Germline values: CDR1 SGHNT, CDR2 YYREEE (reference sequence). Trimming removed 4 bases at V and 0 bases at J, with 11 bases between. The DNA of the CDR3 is TGTGCCAGCAGCCCGCGGGACAGCTCCTACAATGAGCAGTTCTTC. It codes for CASSPRDSSYNEQFF.

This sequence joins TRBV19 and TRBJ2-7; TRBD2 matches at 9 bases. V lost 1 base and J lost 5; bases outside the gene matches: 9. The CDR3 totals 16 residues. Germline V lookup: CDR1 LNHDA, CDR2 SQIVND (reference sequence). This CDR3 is CASSIGIGGRADEQYF. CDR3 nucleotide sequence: TGTGCCAGTAGTATAGGAATCGGCGGGAGGGCCGACGAGCAGTACTTC.

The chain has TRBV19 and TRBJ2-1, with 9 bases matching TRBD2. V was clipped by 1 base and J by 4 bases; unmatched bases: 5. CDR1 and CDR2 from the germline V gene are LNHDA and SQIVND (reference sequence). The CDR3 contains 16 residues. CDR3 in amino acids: CASSIGGLAGYNEQFF. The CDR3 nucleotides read TGTGCCAGTAGTATAGGGGGACTAGCAGGTTACAATGAGCAGTTCTTC. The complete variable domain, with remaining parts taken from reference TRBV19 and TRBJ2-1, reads DGGITQSPKYLFRKEGQNVTLSCEQNLNHDAMYWYRQDPGQGLRLIYYSQIVNDFQKGDIAEGYSVSREKKESFPLTVTSAQKNPTAFYLCASSIGGLAGYNEQFFGPGTRLTVL.

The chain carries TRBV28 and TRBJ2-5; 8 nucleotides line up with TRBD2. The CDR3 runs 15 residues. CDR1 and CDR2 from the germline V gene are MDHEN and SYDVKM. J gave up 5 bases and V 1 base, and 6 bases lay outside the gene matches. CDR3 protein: CASSLFSGELETQYF. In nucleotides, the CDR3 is TGTGCCAGCAGTTTATTTAGCGGGGAACTGGAGACCCAGTACTTC.

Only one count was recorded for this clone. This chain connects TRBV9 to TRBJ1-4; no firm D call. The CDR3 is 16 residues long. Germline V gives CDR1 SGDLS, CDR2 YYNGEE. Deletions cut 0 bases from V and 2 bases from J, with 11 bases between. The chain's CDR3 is CASSVDVSRTNEKLFF. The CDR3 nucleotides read TGTGCCAGCAGCGTAGATGTATCCCGGACTAATGAAAAACTGTTTTTT.

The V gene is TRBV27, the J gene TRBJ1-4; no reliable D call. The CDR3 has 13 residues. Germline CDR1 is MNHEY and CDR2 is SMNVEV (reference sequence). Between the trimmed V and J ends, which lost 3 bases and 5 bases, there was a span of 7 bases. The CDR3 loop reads CASSFHGNEKLFF. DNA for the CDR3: TGTGCCAGCAGTTTTCACGGGAATGAAAAACTGTTTTTT.

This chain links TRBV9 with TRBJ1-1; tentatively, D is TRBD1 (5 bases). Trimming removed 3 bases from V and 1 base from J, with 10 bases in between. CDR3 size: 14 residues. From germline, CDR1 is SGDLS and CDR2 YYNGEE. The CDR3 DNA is TGTGCCAGCAGCGCGACAGACAGGAACACTGAAGCTTTCTTT. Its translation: CASSATDRNTEAFF.

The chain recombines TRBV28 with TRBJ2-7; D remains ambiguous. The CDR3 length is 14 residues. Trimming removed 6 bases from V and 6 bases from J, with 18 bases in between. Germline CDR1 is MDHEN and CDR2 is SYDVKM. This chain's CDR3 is CASSWVQGNSEQYF. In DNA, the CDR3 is TGTGCCAGCAGCTGGGTCCAAGGGAACTCCGAGCAGTACTTC.

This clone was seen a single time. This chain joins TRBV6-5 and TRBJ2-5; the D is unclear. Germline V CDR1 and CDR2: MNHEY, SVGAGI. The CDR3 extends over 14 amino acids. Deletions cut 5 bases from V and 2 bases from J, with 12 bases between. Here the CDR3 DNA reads TGTGCCAGCAGTGGAAGCGAGCTTCAAGAGACCCAGTACTTC. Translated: CASSGSELQETQYF.